This section outlines one T cell receptor (beta chain) sequence together with its context. The antigen it binds to is not known. No clone much larger than this one lies a single base away; base qualities are absent. This entry belongs to a study of CD8 T cells in Susac syndrome (dated by TCRdb to the late 2010s). Describing the broader study: Of the Susac syndrome patients who were sequenced, under ten were in clinical remission while more than five had clinically active disease. Repertoire sequencing was used to test whether CD8+ T cell activation and differentiation in Susac syndrome was antigen driven. At the time of blood withdrawal, Susac syndrome patients were either therapy-naive, taking corticosteroids (with some also receiving IVIg), or on IVIg alone.

Findings and caveats that apply to the study as a whole: The TCR sequencing and HLA analysis was acknowledged to have included a relatively small number of individuals. The CD4+ T cell repertoire of patients with Susac syndrome showed no detectable clonal expansion.

Including cysteine and phenylalanine, the CDR3 has 14 amino acids. Of all the DNA, just the CDR3 is kept, 42 bases in frame from base 1. The germline V and J ends show losses of 4 bases and 1 base respectively, and no gene match explains 2 bases of the junction. CDR1 DFQATT and CDR2 SNEGSKA were looked up in the germline V gene (reference sequence). Peripheral blood CD8+ and CD4+ T cells from healthy donors, Susac syndrome patients and multiple sclerosis patients were profiled using high-throughput TCR beta sequencing. Recently defined diagnostic criteria for definite or probable disease were met by the Susac syndrome patients. Bulk CD8+ and CD4+ T cells were purified by magnetic negative isolation, while CD8+ TEMRA cells were enriched using FACS. Blood was drawn into EDTA tubes, processed within 24 hours, and PBMCs were isolated by density gradient centrifugation. PBMCs intended for TCR sequencing were cryopreserved in liquid nitrogen and were subsequently thawed in a 37 degrees C water bath. A purity of at least 90% was achieved for sorted or isolated CD4+, CD8+ and CD8+ TEMRA cells.

RNA was extracted with the RNeasy kit and 0.5 to 1 ug was reverse transcribed using random hexamers. TCR beta CDR3 regions were amplified with the immunoSEQ multiplex PCR assay covering 54 Vbeta and 13 Jbeta segments. PCR amplification bias was corrected using a synthetic template baseline for primer optimization and computational correction. The study's own analysis went as follows. Reads were annotated to V, D and J genes per IMGT and analyzed with immunoSEQ Analyzer, keeping only productive sequences. Clonality was computed as one minus Shannon entropy normalized by log2 of the number of productive unique sequences. For each patient and control, public and private clones were evaluated within the 100 most prevalent clones. A clone was defined as Susac-specific if it was absent from the healthy and MS cohorts, from 1052 published viral clones and from other ImmuneACCESS disease sequences. The raw public data were reprocessed by TCRdb itself: fastp quality trimming at Q25, MiXCR clonotype calling, in-frame beta chains only. Entries that share a CDR3 protein sequence are merged under the most common genes and DNA. Here the V and J calls rest on TCRdb's processing, not on the authors' analysis. Here the sample has under 200,000 distinct CDR3 sequences; 94% occur a single time. The ten largest clones capture approximately 0.11% of the sample.

The TCR comes from a human donor with Susac syndrome. Sequences were obtained from CD4+ T cells from PBMCs. The chain was built from TRBV20-1 and TRBJ2-5; 11 bases in the junction line up with TRBD2. The DNA reads as follows: TGCAGTGCTATCCTAGCGGGGGGCCAAGAGACCCAGTACTTC. Its translation reads: CSAILAGGQETQYF.